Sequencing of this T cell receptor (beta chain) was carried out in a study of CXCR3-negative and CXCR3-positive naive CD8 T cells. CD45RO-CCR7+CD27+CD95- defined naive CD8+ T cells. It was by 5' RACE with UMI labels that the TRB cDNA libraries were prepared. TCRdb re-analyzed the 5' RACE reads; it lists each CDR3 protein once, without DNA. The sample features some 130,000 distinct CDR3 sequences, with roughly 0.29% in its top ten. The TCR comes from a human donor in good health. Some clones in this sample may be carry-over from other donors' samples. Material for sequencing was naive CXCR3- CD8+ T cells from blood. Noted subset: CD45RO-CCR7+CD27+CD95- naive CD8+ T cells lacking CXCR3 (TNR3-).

Here the CDR3 reads CASSQTGLSYEQYF. This rearrangement joins TRBV4-3 to TRBJ2-7; TCRdb's D call of TRBD1 is untestable without DNA. Germline loops: CDR1 LGHNA, CDR2 YSLEER. CDR3 length equals 14 residues.